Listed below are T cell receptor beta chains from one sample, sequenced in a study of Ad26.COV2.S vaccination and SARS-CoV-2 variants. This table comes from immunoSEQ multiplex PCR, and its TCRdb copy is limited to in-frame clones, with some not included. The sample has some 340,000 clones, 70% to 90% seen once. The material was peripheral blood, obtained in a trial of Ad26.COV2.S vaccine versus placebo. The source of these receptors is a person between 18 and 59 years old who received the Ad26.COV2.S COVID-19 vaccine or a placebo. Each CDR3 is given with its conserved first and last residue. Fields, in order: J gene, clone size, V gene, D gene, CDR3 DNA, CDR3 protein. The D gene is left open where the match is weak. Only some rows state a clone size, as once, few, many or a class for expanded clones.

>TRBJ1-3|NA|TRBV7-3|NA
TGTGCCAGCAGCTTGGAGGGAAACCTCCCGGCTGGAAACACCATATATTTT
CASSLEGNLPAGNTIYF
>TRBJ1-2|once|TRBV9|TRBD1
TGTGCCAGCAGCCCCGCCGGGACAGGGCATTATAGCTACACCTTC
CASSPAGTGHYSYTF
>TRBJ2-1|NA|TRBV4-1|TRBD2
TGCGCCAGCAGCCCGCGTGCGGCGGGGGGGTTCTCCTACAATGAGCAGTTCTTC
CASSPRAAGGFSYNEQFF
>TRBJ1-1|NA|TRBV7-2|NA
TGTGCCAGCAGCTTCGGCGGAATGAACACTGAAGCTTTCTTT
CASSFGGMNTEAFF
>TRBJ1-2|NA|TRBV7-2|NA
TGTGCCAGCAGCTTAGAGGGATTGGTTGGCTACACCTTC
CASSLEGLVGYTF
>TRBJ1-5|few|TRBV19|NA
TGTGCCAGTAGTATCTCTCGGAGCAATCAGCCCCAGCATTTT
CASSISRSNQPQHF
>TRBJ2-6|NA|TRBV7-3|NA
TGTGCCAGCAGCTTAACCGGCCCTGGGGCCAACGTCCTGACTTTC
CASSLTGPGANVLTF
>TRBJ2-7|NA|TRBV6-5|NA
TGTGCCAGCAGTTACCCGCTCGGAACCTACGAGCAGTACTTC
CASSYPLGTYEQYF
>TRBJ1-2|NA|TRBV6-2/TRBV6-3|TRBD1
TGTGCCAGCAGCTTTACCGGGACAGTTAACTATGGCTACACCTTC
CASSFTGTVNYGYTF
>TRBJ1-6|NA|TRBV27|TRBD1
TGTGCCAGCAGGGCGGACAGGGCGTCCTATAATTCACCCCTCCACTTT
CASRADRASYNSPLHF
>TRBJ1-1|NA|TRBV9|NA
TGTGCCAGCAGCGTAGCGGGGGGGCTAGACACTGAAGCTTTCTTT
CASSVAGGLDTEAFF
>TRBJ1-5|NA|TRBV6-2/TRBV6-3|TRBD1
TGTGCCAGCAGTCCCGGGACAGGGTGCCAGTTTTGCAATCAGCCCCAGCATTTT
CASSPGTGCQFCNQPQHF
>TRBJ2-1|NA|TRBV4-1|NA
TGCGCCAGCAGCCAAGATCGGATAGCCGGTGAGCAGTTCTTC
CASSQDRIAGEQFF
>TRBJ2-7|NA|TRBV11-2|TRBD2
TGTGCTAGCAGCTTACAAGCGGGGGGCTCCTACGAGCAGTACTTC
CASSLQAGGSYEQYF
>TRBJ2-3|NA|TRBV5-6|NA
TGTGCCAGCAGCTTGGCCCCCTTATCAAGCACAGATACGCAGTATTTT
CASSLAPLSSTDTQYF
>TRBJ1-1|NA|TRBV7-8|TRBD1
TGTGCCAGCAGTCCCCCGGACAGGGGGAACACTGAAGCTTTCTTT
CASSPPDRGNTEAFF
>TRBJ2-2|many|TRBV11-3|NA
TGTGCCAGCAGCTTAGCATTCGGTGGGAACACCGGGGAGCTGTTTTTT
CASSLAFGGNTGELFF
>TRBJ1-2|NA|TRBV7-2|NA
TGTGCCAGCAGCCCGGGATCGCAAAAAGGGGGCTACACCTTC
CASSPGSQKGGYTF
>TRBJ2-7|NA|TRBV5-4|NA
TGTGCCAGCAGCTTGGGGACACCCTTTGCGGCCGAGCAGTACTTC
CASSLGTPFAAEQYF
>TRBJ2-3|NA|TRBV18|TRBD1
TGTGCCAGCTCACCAATCCAGGGGGTGAGAAGCACAGATACGCAGTATTTT
CASSPIQGVRSTDTQYF
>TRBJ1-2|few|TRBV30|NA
TGTGCCTGGAGTGTTTTCGTCGGGGGGTATGATGGCTACACCTTC
CAWSVFVGGYDGYTF
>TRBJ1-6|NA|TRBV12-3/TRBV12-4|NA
TGTGCCAGCAGTTCAGGGATGTCACCCCTCCACTTT
CASSSGMSPLHF
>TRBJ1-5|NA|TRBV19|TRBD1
TGTGCCAGTAGTATTCTTCTTCGACAGGGGGAGCAGCCCCAGCATTTT
CASSILLRQGEQPQHF
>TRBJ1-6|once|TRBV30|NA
TGTGCCTGGAGCCCCGGGGGCTCCAATTCACCCCTCCACTTT
CAWSPGGSNSPLHF
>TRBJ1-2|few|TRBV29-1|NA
TGCAGCGTCGGACAGATGAATGGCTACACCTTC
CSVGQMNGYTF
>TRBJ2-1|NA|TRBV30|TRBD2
TGTGCCTGGAGTAAAGCGGGGGCCCACAATGAGCAGTTCTTC
CAWSKAGAHNEQFF
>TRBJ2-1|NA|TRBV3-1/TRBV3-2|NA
TGTGCCAGCAGCCAAGTGTATGGGCCCTCCTACAATGAGCAGTTCTTC
CASSQVYGPSYNEQFF
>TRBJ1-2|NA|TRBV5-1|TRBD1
TGCGCCAGCAGCTTGCGGGGACAGGCGGAGGGCTACACCTTC
CASSLRGQAEGYTF
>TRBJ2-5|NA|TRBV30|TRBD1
TGTGCCTGGTCTTACACAGGGGGCGGGGAGACCCAGTACTTC
CAWSYTGGGETQYF
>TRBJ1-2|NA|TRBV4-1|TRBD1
TGCGCCAGCAGCCAAGTCATCAGGCAGGGGGCGAACTATGGCTACACCTTC
CASSQVIRQGANYGYTF
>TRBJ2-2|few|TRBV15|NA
TGTGCCACCAGCGGATTAGGAGGGCCTAACACCGGGGAGCTGTTTTTT
CATSGLGGPNTGELFF
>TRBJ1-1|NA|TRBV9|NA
TGTGCCAGCACCCTCGACGGGATGAACACTGAAGCTTTCTTT
CASTLDGMNTEAFF
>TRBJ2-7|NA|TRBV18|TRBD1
TGTGCCAGCTCACAAAACCGGGACAGGGCCTCCTCCGAGCAGTACTTC
CASSQNRDRASSEQYF
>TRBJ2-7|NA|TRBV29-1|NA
TGCAGCGGGGCCCGCCTCGGAGACCGATTCTACAGGCCCTCGTATCCCTACGAGCAGTACTTC
CSGARLGDRFYRPSYPYEQYF
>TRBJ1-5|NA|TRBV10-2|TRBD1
TGCGCCAGCAGAGATGGGACAGGGGTGAGTCAGCCCCAGCATTTT
CASRDGTGVSQPQHF
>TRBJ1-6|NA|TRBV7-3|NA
TGTGCCAGCAGCTTGGGGGGGAAGGGTTCACCCCTCCACTTT
CASSLGGKGSPLHF
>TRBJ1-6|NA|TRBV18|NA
TGTGCCAGCTCACCACCTCGGGACGGCGGGCCCCTCCACTTT
CASSPPRDGGPLHF
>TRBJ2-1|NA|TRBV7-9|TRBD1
TGTGCCAGCAGCCTTCCCACAGGGGTCAATGAGCAGTTCTTC
CASSLPTGVNEQFF
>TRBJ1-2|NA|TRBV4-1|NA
TGCGCCAGCAGCCAAGATTCGCACAGGTTGGACTATGGCTACACCTTC
CASSQDSHRLDYGYTF
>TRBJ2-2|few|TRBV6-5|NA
TGTGCCAGCAGTTACGGTGGCAGGCTCACCGGGGAGCTGTTTTTT
CASSYGGRLTGELFF
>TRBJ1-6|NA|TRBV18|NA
TGTGCCAGCCATTACTCCGGGTCACCCCTCCACTTT
CASHYSGSPLHF
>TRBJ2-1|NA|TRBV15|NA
TGTGCCACCACCTCCCTTGAGGGGAGATACAATGAGCAGTTCTTC
CATTSLEGRYNEQFF